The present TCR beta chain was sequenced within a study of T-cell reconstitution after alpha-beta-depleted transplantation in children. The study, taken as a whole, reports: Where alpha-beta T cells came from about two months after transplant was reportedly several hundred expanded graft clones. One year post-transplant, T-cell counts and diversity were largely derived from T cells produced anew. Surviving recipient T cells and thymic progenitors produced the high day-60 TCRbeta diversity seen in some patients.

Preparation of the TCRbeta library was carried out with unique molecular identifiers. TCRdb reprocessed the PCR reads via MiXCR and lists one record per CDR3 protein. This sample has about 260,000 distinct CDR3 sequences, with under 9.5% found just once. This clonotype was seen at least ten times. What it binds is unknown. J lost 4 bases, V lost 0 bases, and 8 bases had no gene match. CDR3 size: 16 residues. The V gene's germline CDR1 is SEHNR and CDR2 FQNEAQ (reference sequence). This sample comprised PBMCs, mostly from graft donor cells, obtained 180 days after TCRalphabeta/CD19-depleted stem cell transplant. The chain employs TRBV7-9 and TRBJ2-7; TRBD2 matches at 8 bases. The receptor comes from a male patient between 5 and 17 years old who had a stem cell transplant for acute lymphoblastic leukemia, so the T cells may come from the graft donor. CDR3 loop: CASSLAPSGSMYEQYF. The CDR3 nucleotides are TGTGCCAGCAGCTTAGCCCCCAGCGGGAGTATGTACGAGCAGTACTTC.